These 20 T cell receptor beta chains were sequenced from one sample in a study of molecular identifiers for immune sequencing clone quantification. One entry per CDR3 protein results from TCRdb running MiXCR on the PCR reads. Of about 300,000 distinct CDR3 sequences listed, 20% to 25% are singletons. The sample was naive CD8+ T cells from blood, with Jurkat cell RNA spiked in. As to subset: FACS-sorted CD8+CD4-CCR7+CD45RA+ naive T cells. The receptor source for this set is a human donor in good health. Some libraries in this study had Jurkat cell RNA spiked in.

The table lists this clonotype with many counts. The chain links TRBV5-6 to TRBJ2-1, with D uncertain. The CDR3 contains 14 residues. CDR1 SGHDT and CDR2 YYEEEE come from the germline V gene. Deletions cut 4 bases from V and 6 bases from J, with 14 bases between. Written as DNA, the CDR3 is TGTGCCAGCAGCCCCCGGGCCCCAAGCAATGAGCAGTTCTTC. Residues: CASSPRAPSNEQFF.

For this clonotype: Just one base apart from a much larger clone, this may be a read error. This is likely a read error, given that the CDR3 carries no conserved phenylalanine or tryptophan at its end. This chain links TRBV28 with TRBJ2-4, with D possibly being TRBD2 (6 bases). CDR1 is MDHEN and CDR2 is SYDVKM in the germline V gene. The V end was cut by 0 bases, the J end by 3 bases, with 6 bases between. CDR3 size: 14 residues. DNA for the CDR3: TGTGCCAGCAGTTTATGGACTAGCAAAAACATTCAGTACCTC. Translation: CASSLWTSKNIQYL.

This clonotype was detected many times. The V call is TRBV20-1, the J call TRBJ2-3; D possibly corresponds to TRBD2 (5 bases). The germline V and J ends were trimmed by 6 bases and 0 bases, with 10 bases remaining between them. Per germline, CDR1 DFQATT and CDR2 SNEGSKA (reference sequence). The CDR3 consists of 13 residues. CDR3 sequence reads: CSAAGHSTDTQYF. The CDR3 DNA follows: TGCAGTGCCGCGGGCCACAGCACAGATACGCAGTATTTT.

A word on this clonotype: This may be a read error, as it is one base from a much larger clone. As the CDR3 is not closed by the conserved phenylalanine or tryptophan, this likely results from a read error. This rearrangement joins TRBV9 to TRBJ1-1, with D perhaps TRBD1 (6 bases). Trimming pared 0 bases from V and 6 bases from J, leaving 9 bases between. Germline loops: CDR1 SGDLS, CDR2 YYNGEE. This CDR3 has 13 residues. The CDR3 loop is CASSVGGGSEAFL. CDR3 nucleotide sequence: TGTGCCAGCAGCGTAGGCGGGGGCTCTGAAGCTTTCTTG.

This clonotype was found many times. This chain links TRBV5-6 with TRBJ1-1, with a weak D call TRBD1 (5 bases). V dropped 4 bases and J dropped 4 bases, with 20 bases sitting between them. Germline V CDR1 and CDR2: SGHDT, YYEEEE. The CDR3 contains 16 residues. CDR3 bases: TGTGCCAGCAGCCCCATTTCGTGGGGGGGAGGCACTGAAGCTTTCTTT. This codes for CASSPISWGGGTEAFF.

This clonotype was detected many times. The chain employs TRBV28 and TRBJ1-5; the D gene is possibly TRBD1 (5 bases). The germline CDR1 and CDR2 sequences are MDHEN and SYDVKM. CDR3 length: 16 residues. V lost 8 bases and J lost 3, with 20 bases in between. CDR3 DNA sequence: TGTGCCAGCTCTGACCCTAACAGGCGTATCAATCAGCCCCAGCATTTT. It yields the protein CASSDPNRRINQPQHF.

In regard to this clonotype: A much larger clone differs by one base, so this may be a read error. This chain connects TRBV4-3 to TRBJ2-1; 9 positions match TRBD2. The germline V gene has CDR1 LGHNA and CDR2 YSLEER. The CDR3 length is 19 residues. The V gene end was trimmed by 0 bases and the J gene end by 6 bases; junction bases not matched to a gene: 15. The CDR3 region is CASSQDGWGTSGHCNEQFF. The CDR3 coding sequence is TGCGCCAGCAGCCAAGATGGTTGGGGTACTAGCGGGCACTGCAATGAGCAGTTCTTC.

The sample holds many counts of this clonotype. The CDR3 spells CASSERAGGPVDTQYF. For the CDR3, the DNA is TGTGCCAGCAGTGAAAGAGCGGGGGGGCCGGTAGATACGCAGTATTTT. This chain connects TRBV2 to TRBJ2-3, with TRBD2 matching 10 bases. Germline V gene sequence: CDR1 SNHLY, CDR2 FYNNEI. The J segment lost 5 bases and the V segment lost 2 bases, leaving 7 bases of the junction unmatched. The CDR3 consists of 16 residues.

About this clonotype: A much more abundant neighbour one base away suggests this may be a read error. The CDR3 protein is CASGPPQGFDGAFF. In nucleotides, the CDR3 is TGTGCCAGCGGCCCACCCCAAGGGTTCGATGGAGCTTTCTTT. This chain connects TRBV7-9 to TRBJ1-1; D not certain. Per germline, CDR1 SEHNR and CDR2 FQNEAQ (reference sequence). There are 14 residues in the CDR3. V lost 8 bases and J lost 10, with 23 bases in between.

The sample holds many counts of this clonotype. The chain joins TRBV5-1 to TRBJ2-7; 8 bases line up with TRBD1. Germline CDR1 SGHRS, CDR2 YFSETQ. V trimming: 6 bases; J trimming: 2 bases; junction bases outside the gene matches: 10. CDR3 size: 15 residues. The CDR3 loop reads CASMTEGQGAYEQYF. CDR3 coding DNA: TGCGCCAGCATGACGGAAGGACAGGGAGCCTACGAGCAGTACTTC.

This clonotype was seen repeatedly, ten times or more. The chain combines TRBV7-9 with TRBJ1-1; no clear D gene. Trimming took off 5 bases at V and 6 bases at J, with 16 bases between the two ends. The germline CDR1 and CDR2 sequences are SEHNR and FQNEAQ (reference sequence). This CDR3 is 14 amino acids long. In nucleotides, the CDR3 is TGTGCCAGCAGCCCTGGGGTCGCAGCCCCTGAAGCTTTCTTT. Amino acids: CASSPGVAAPEAFF.

Comments on this clonotype: Since a much larger clone is just one base distant, this may be a read error. This chain links TRBV7-7 with TRBJ2-5; 8 nucleotides match TRBD1. Germline V gene lookup returns CDR1 SSHAT and CDR2 FNYEAQ (reference sequence). CDR3 length: 14 amino acids. Written as DNA, the CDR3 is TGTGCTGGCAGCTGGGGGACAGGCCAAGAGACCCAGTACTTC. This gives the protein CAGSWGTGQETQYF.

Ten or more counts support this clonotype. V gene TRBV29-1 combines with J gene TRBJ2-1; no clear D. The germline V gene encodes CDR1 SQVTM and CDR2 ANQGSEA. The CDR3 runs 10 residues. V dropped 6 bases and J dropped 8 bases, with 8 bases sitting between them. CDR3 in DNA: TGCAGCGTCCGCACGGATGAGCAGTTCTTC. The encoded protein is CSVRTDEQFF.

For this clonotype: A read error may be the cause here, since a much bigger clone is one base away. The chain couples TRBV7-6 to TRBJ2-3; the match to TRBD2 covers 10 bases. V was pared by 1 base and J by 2 bases, with 6 bases of the junction left unmatched. The CDR3 is made up of 17 amino acids. The V gene's germline CDR1 is SGHVS and CDR2 FNYEAQ. CDR3 nucleotide sequence: TGTGCCAGCAGCTTAGATGGTAGCGGGGGGACCACAGATACGCAGTATTTT. Amino acids: CASSLDGSGGTTDTQYF. Full variable domain (missing parts from reference TRBV7-6 and TRBJ2-3): GAGVSQSPRYKVTKRGQDVALRCDPISGHVSLYWYRQALGQGPEFLTYFNYEAQQDKSGLPNDRFSAERPEGSISTLTIQRTEQRDSAMYRCASSLDGSGGTTDTQYFGPGTRLTVL.

A remark on this clonotype: Being one base from a much bigger clone, this may be a read error. This chain links TRBV7-6 with TRBJ1-1; 7 bases match TRBD1. Losses at the gene ends were 5 bases for V and 4 bases for J; bases not matched to a gene: 7. Germline values: CDR1 SGHVS, CDR2 FNYEAQ. CDR3 length equals 14 residues. The CDR3 loop reads CASSMGQLSTEAFF. The CDR3 region has the DNA TGTGCCAGCAGCATGGGACAGCTGAGCACTGAAGCTTTCTTT.

Ten or more counts support this clonotype. The chain links TRBV7-8 to TRBJ2-7, with D possibly being TRBD1 (6 bases). The CDR3 is made up of 15 amino acids. Germline CDR1 SGHVS, CDR2 FQNEAQ. V was cut by 1 base and J by 1 base, with 11 bases left in between. In nucleotides, the CDR3 is TGTGCCAGCAGCTTAGATGGGACACTATCCTACGAGCAGTACTTC. As protein: CASSLDGTLSYEQYF.

This clonotype was counted at least ten times. This chain connects TRBV7-6 to TRBJ2-7; D possibly corresponds to TRBD1 (6 bases). The CDR3 sequence is 15 residues long. V lost 5 bases and J 7 bases, leaving 21 bases between the germline ends. The germline CDR1 and CDR2 sequences are SGHVS and FNYEAQ. The CDR3 reads CASSPRLDSYEEQYF. CDR3 DNA: TGTGCCAGCAGCCCAAGACTGGACAGCTACGAGGAGCAGTACTTC.

This clonotype was recorded once. This chain connects TRBV7-9 to TRBJ2-1; 8 nucleotides line up with TRBD2. Germline V gene sequence: CDR1 SEHNR, CDR2 FQNEAQ (reference sequence). The V gene end was trimmed by 3 bases and the J gene end by 3 bases; junction bases not matched to a gene: 7. The CDR3 spans 16 residues. This chain's CDR3 is CASSLNSGALYNEQFF. CDR3 DNA: TGTGCCAGCAGCTTGAATAGCGGGGCCCTCTACAATGAGCAGTTCTTC. Based on the CDR3 plus reference TRBV7-9 and TRBJ2-1, the full variable domain is DTGVSQNPRHKITKRGQNVTFRCDPISEHNRLYWYRQTLGQGPEFLTYFQNEAQLEKSRLLSDRFSAERPKGSFSTLEIQRTEQGDSAMYLCASSLNSGALYNEQFFGPGTRLTVL.

The sample holds a few counts of this clonotype. Written as DNA, the CDR3 is TGTGCCAGTAGGCCGGCCGGGGGGATTCAGCCCCAGCATTTT. Amino acid sequence: CASRPAGGIQPQHF. The chain combines TRBV19 with TRBJ1-5, with D possibly TRBD1 on 5 matching bases. The CDR3 is 14 residues long. Trimming removed 6 bases from V and 6 bases from J, with 15 bases in between. Germline V gene data show CDR1 as LNHDA and CDR2 as SQIVND (reference sequence).

Regarding this clonotype: The CDR3 end shows no conserved phenylalanine or tryptophan, and so a read error is likely. The DNA is left out, because the CDR3 cannot be placed on it with certainty; the CDR3 is given as TCRdb lists it. V and J are TRBV20-1 and TRBJ2-4. Germline CDR1 and CDR2: DFQATT and SNEGSKA (reference sequence). The CDR3 region is 20 residues in length, termini included. CDR3 loop: CGNHQTPTEAFSLAKNIQCL.